A single sample is the source of the 15 T cell receptor beta chains below, sequenced in a study of untreated major depressive disorder. Whole-study results and caveats: TRBV05-01 (Vbeta 5.1) usage was higher in CD4+ T cells of depressed patients than controls.

Repertoires were generated with immunoSEQ multiplex PCR, while TCRdb's copy carries only in-frame clones and drops some. Found here are approximately 24,000 clones, around 93% of them singletons; the top ten hold roughly 0.72%. Which antigens these TCRs recognize remains unknown. The sequencing sample was made of CD4+ T cells from PBMCs. These TCRs come from a woman aged 25 to 39 with major depressive disorder.

The V call is TRBV6-5, the J call TRBJ1-2; D gene unclear. From germline, CDR1 is MNHEY and CDR2 SVGAGI. The CDR3 extends over 10 amino acids. Trimming shortened V by 6 bases and J by 4 bases, and 3 bases separated the two germline ends. The CDR3 DNA reads TGTGCCAGCAGGGCCTATGGCTACACCTTC. Translated: CASRAYGYTF.

A single count supports this clone. The V and J genes are TRBV27 and TRBJ1-2, with 9 bases identical to TRBD1. The length of the CDR3 is 15 residues. V gave up 5 bases and J gave up 5 bases; unmatched junction bases: 9. Germline CDR1 reads MNHEY; CDR2 reads SMNVEV (reference sequence). The CDR3 sequence is CASSIRTGASYGYTF. The CDR3, as DNA: TGTGCCAGCAGTATACGGACAGGGGCTTCATATGGCTACACCTTC.

This clone occurred once. This chain uses TRBV2 with TRBJ2-6, with 7 bases identical to TRBD1. The CDR3 runs to 17 residues. V lost 1 base, J lost 0 bases, and 3 bases stayed unmatched. The germline V gene has CDR1 SNHLY and CDR2 FYNNEI. CDR3 DNA sequence: TGTGCCAGCAGTGAAGTGGGACAGACCTCTGGGGCCAACGTCCTGACTTTC. Translation: CASSEVGQTSGANVLTF. Together with reference TRBV2 and TRBJ2-6, the CDR3 gives the full variable domain: EPEVTQTPSHQVTQMGQEVILRCVPISNHLYFYWYRQILGQKVEFLVSFYNNEISEKSEIFDDQFSVERPDGSNFTLKIRSTKLEDSAMYFCASSEVGQTSGANVLTFGAGSRLTVL.

The V gene is TRBV2, the J gene TRBJ2-5; no reliable D call. From germline, CDR1 is SNHLY and CDR2 FYNNEI. V was cut by 1 base and J by 3 bases, with 0 bases left in between. This CDR3 spans 11 amino acids. CDR3 residues: CASSEEETQYF. The CDR3 region has the DNA TGTGCCAGCAGTGAAGAAGAGACCCAGTACTTC.

The gene calls are TRBV9 and TRBJ2-7; D is perhaps TRBD1 or TRBD2 (6 bases each). V dropped 0 bases and J dropped 6 bases, with 10 bases sitting between them. Germline CDR1 SGDLS, CDR2 YYNGEE. This CDR3 region has 13 residues. The CDR3 DNA reads as TGTGCCAGCAGCGTAGGGGGGGCAGGCGAGCAGTACTTC. Translating it yields CASSVGGAGEQYF.

V and J are TRBV5-1 and TRBJ2-1, with D unclear. The V gene lost 0 bases and the J gene lost 5 bases, with 0 bases spanning the gap. This CDR3 contains 11 residues. CDR1 SGHRS and CDR2 YFSETQ come from the germline V gene. The CDR3 loop reads CASSLDNEQFF. Here the CDR3 DNA reads TGCGCCAGCAGCTTGGACAATGAGCAGTTCTTC.

The chain has TRBV14 and TRBJ2-5; D ambiguous. The V gene's germline CDR1 is SGHDN and CDR2 FVKESK. The germline V and J ends were trimmed by 5 bases and 5 bases, with 6 bases remaining between them. CDR3 length: 11 amino acids. The CDR3 coding sequence is TGTGCCAGCAGCATAGAGGAGACCCAGTACTTC. It is translated as CASSIEETQYF.

CDR3 in amino acids: CASSGGGHGTEAFF. The DNA for the CDR3 is TGTGCCAGCAGTGGGGGAGGGCATGGCACTGAAGCTTTCTTT. The chain employs TRBV5-4 and TRBJ1-1; tentative D call: TRBD1 (5 bases). The CDR3 is 14 amino acids. The germline V and J ends were trimmed by 5 bases and 4 bases, with 15 bases remaining between them. Germline values: CDR1 SGHNT, CDR2 YYREEE (reference sequence). Variable domain in full (rest from reference TRBV5-4 and TRBJ1-1): ETGVTQSPTHLIKTRGQQVTLRCSSQSGHNTVSWYQQALGQGPQFIFQYYREEENGRGNFPPRFSGLQFPNYSSELNVNALELDDSALYLCASSGGGHGTEAFFGQGTRLTVV.

This chain connects TRBV5-1 to TRBJ2-5, with D hard to call. Germline lookup yields CDR1 SGHRS and CDR2 YFSETQ. V dropped 0 bases and J dropped 1 base, with 13 bases sitting between them. The CDR3 totals 16 residues. CDR3 sequence reads: CASSLADSRAQETQYF. For the CDR3, the DNA is TGCGCCAGCAGCTTGGCTGACTCAAGGGCCCAAGAGACCCAGTACTTC.

The V and J genes are TRBV11-3 and TRBJ1-3; D is perhaps TRBD1 (5 bases). Germline V gene data show CDR1 as SGHNT and CDR2 as YENEEA. The V end was cut by 0 bases, the J end by 0 bases, with 18 bases between. The CDR3 is 19 residues long. The CDR3 loop reads CASSLDPWGEHFSGNTIYF. The CDR3 DNA is TGTGCCAGCAGCTTAGATCCGTGGGGGGAGCACTTCTCTGGAAACACCATATATTTT. Based on the CDR3 plus reference TRBV11-3 and TRBJ1-3, the full variable domain is EAGVVQSPRYKIIEKKQPVAFWCNPISGHNTLYWYLQNLGQGPELLIRYENEEAVDDSQLPKDRFSAERLKGVDSTLKIQPAELGDSAVYLCASSLDPWGEHFSGNTIYFGEGSWLTVV.

The chain combines TRBV7-2 with TRBJ2-1; the D is unclear. CDR3 length: 15 residues. Germline-derived CDR1 and CDR2 are SGHTA and FQGNSA. The V end lost 1 base, the J end lost 1 base, and 8 bases lay between the germline ends. CDR3: CASSLGASSYNEQFF. Written as DNA, the CDR3 is TGTGCCAGCAGCTTAGGGGCTAGTTCCTACAATGAGCAGTTCTTC.

The genes are TRBV9 and TRBJ1-1; TRBD1 might be the D (6 bases). This CDR3 region has 13 residues. Deletions cut 4 bases from V and 3 bases from J, with 10 bases between. Germline CDR1 reads SGDLS; CDR2 reads YYNGEE. CDR3 bases: TGTGCCAGCAGCTTAGGGGGGGACACTGAAGCTTTCTTT. Its protein product is CASSLGGDTEAFF.

This clone was observed a single time. The chain joins TRBV5-1 to TRBJ2-3, with D perhaps matching TRBD1 (6 bases). This CDR3 comprises 16 residues. V dropped 0 bases and J dropped 2 bases, with 13 bases sitting between them. Germline V lookup: CDR1 SGHRS, CDR2 YFSETQ. CDR3 sequence reads: CASSLASRGLTDTQYF. The CDR3 coding sequence is TGCGCCAGCAGCTTGGCGTCCAGGGGCCTCACAGATACGCAGTATTTT. Drawing the rest from reference TRBV5-1 and TRBJ2-3, the complete variable domain is KAGVTQTPRYLIKTRGQQVTLSCSPISGHRSVSWYQQTPGQGLQFLFEYFSETQRNKGNFPGRFSGRQFSNSRSEMNVSTLELGDSALYLCASSLASRGLTDTQYFGPGTRLTVL.

V usage is TRBV28 and J usage is TRBJ2-3, with D tentatively TRBD1 (5 bases). Germline V gene sequence: CDR1 MDHEN, CDR2 SYDVKM. The length of the CDR3 is 15 residues. Trimming removed 4 bases from V and 0 bases from J, with 11 bases in between. This chain's CDR3 is CASSSLQESTDTQYF. The CDR3, as DNA: TGTGCCAGCAGTTCATTACAGGAAAGCACAGATACGCAGTATTTT.

The chain has TRBV2 and TRBJ1-4; 8 bases align to TRBD1. The CDR3 is 14 residues long. J gave up 5 bases and V 7 bases, and 6 bases lay outside the gene matches. The germline gives CDR1 SNHLY, CDR2 FYNNEI. The DNA for the CDR3 is TGTGCCAGCATTCAGGACAGGGCAAATGAAAAACTGTTTTTT. The encoded protein is CASIQDRANEKLFF.